Shown below are 11 T cell receptor beta chains from a single sample sequenced in a study of blood T cell repertoires in COVID-19. The assay was immunoSEQ multiplex PCR, and TCRdb's table has in-frame clones only and misses some. The sample shows 30,000 to 35,000 clones, around four fifths of them seen only once. The sequencing sample was made of peripheral blood. These receptors were taken from a man aged 45-60 years with acute or convalescent COVID-19.

The chain is built from TRBV7-9 and TRBJ1-4, with D uncertain. Trimming pared 5 bases from V and 8 bases from J, leaving 15 bases between. CDR3 length: 14 residues. The germline V gene has CDR1 SEHNR and CDR2 FQNEAQ (reference sequence). As DNA, the CDR3 is TGTGCCAGCAGCGCGGGCCTGGAAGGGGAAAAACTGTTTTTT. Protein sequence: CASSAGLEGEKLFF. Supplemented by reference TRBV7-9 and TRBJ1-4, the full variable domain reads DTGVSQNPRHKITKRGQNVTFRCDPISEHNRLYWYRQTLGQGPEFLTYFQNEAQLEKSRLLSDRFSAERPKGSFSTLEIQRTEQGDSAMYLCASSAGLEGEKLFFGSGTQLSVL.

This clone was picked up one time. DNA for the CDR3: TGCGCCAGCAGCTTGGAACAGGGCGTGGAGACCCAGTACTTC. Translated, it gives CASSLEQGVETQYF. The J gene is TRBJ2-5, the V gene TRBV5-1, with D perhaps matching TRBD1 (6 bases). Germline V gene lookup returns CDR1 SGHRS and CDR2 YFSETQ. Trimming stripped 0 bases from V and 5 bases from J, with 11 bases between. The CDR3 is made up of 14 amino acids.

The chain joins TRBV7-3 to TRBJ2-3, with 8 bases aligning to TRBD2. Germline CDR1 SGHTA, CDR2 FQGTGA. Trimming at V came to 1 base and at J to 3 bases, leaving 6 bases not matched to a gene. The CDR3 sequence is 16 residues long. The CDR3 DNA sequence: TGTGCCAGCAGCTTAAATCTGCGGGGGGCAACAGATACGCAGTATTTT. Encoded protein: CASSLNLRGATDTQYF. Using reference TRBV7-3 and TRBJ2-3 for the parts outside the CDR3, the full variable domain is GAGVSQTPSNKVTEKGKYVELRCDPISGHTALYWYRQSLGQGPEFLIYFQGTGAADDSGLPNDRFFAVRPEGSVSTLKIQRTERGDSAVYLCASSLNLRGATDTQYFGPGTRLTVL.

The chain uses TRBV5-1 and TRBJ2-1, with 15 positions matching TRBD2. The CDR3 loop spans 16 amino acids. Germline V gives CDR1 SGHRS, CDR2 YFSETQ. The V segment lost 3 bases and the J segment 7 bases; nucleotides outside the gene matches: 5. CDR3 sequence: CASSSGLAGGSNEQFF. The CDR3 nucleotides are TGCGCCAGCAGCTCGGGACTAGCGGGAGGATCTAATGAGCAGTTCTTC. Combining the CDR3 with reference TRBV5-1 and TRBJ2-1 gives the whole variable domain KAGVTQTPRYLIKTRGQQVTLSCSPISGHRSVSWYQQTPGQGLQFLFEYFSETQRNKGNFPGRFSGRQFSNSRSEMNVSTLELGDSALYLCASSSGLAGGSNEQFFGPGTRLTVL.

This chain connects TRBV19 to TRBJ2-7; perhaps TRBD2 as D (5 bases). Trimming took 3 bases from V and 3 from J, leaving 15 bases between them. Germline assignment: CDR1 LNHDA and CDR2 SQIVND (reference sequence). CDR3 length: 15 amino acids. The DNA for the CDR3 is TGTGCCAGTAGTATCGGTCCGGAGGAAGACTACGAGCAGTACTTC. This codes for CASSIGPEEDYEQYF.

The CDR3 spells CASSGRGGNIQYF. In nucleotides, the CDR3 is TGTGCCAGCAGTGGTCGGGGAGGAAACATTCAGTACTTC. The V and J genes are TRBV25-1 and TRBJ2-4; maybe TRBD2 (6 bases). V was clipped by 4 bases and J by 6 bases, with 10 bases between them. CDR1 is MGHDK, CDR2 SYGVNS, per germline. This CDR3 has 13 amino acids.

The chain carries TRBV4-1 and TRBJ2-3; TRBD2 agrees at 8 bases. Germline trimming cut 0 bases from V and 3 bases from J; bases unmatched to any gene: 8. The V gene's germline CDR1 is MGHRA and CDR2 YSYEKL. The CDR3 runs to 17 residues. The CDR3 is CASSQENSGGLTDTQYF. CDR3 coding DNA: TGCGCCAGCAGCCAAGAAAACAGCGGGGGCCTTACAGATACGCAGTATTTT.

The J gene is TRBJ2-3, the V gene TRBV10-2, with 9 bases aligning to TRBD1. In germline, CDR1 is WSHSY, CDR2 SAAADI. The V segment lost 6 bases and the J segment 3 bases; nucleotides outside the gene matches: 19. CDR3 length: 19 amino acids. In DNA, the CDR3 is TGCGCCAGCAGCTACCCCCGGGACAGGGTTTCTCGAAATACAGATACGCAGTATTTT. This codes for CASSYPRDRVSRNTDTQYF.

V gene TRBV2 combines with J gene TRBJ1-6; no reliable D call. The length of the CDR3 is 16 residues. V lost 2 bases and J 0 bases, leaving 8 bases between the germline ends. Looked up from germline, CDR1 is SNHLY and CDR2 is FYNNEI. For the CDR3, the DNA is TGTGCCAGCAGTGAACCGGGGAGCTCCTATAATTCACCCCTCCACTTT. This sequence encodes CASSEPGSSYNSPLHF.

The V call is TRBV19, the J call TRBJ1-6; D is uncertain. The germline CDR1 and CDR2 sequences are LNHDA and SQIVND (reference sequence). The V gene lost 1 base and the J gene lost 7 bases, with 11 bases spanning the gap. The CDR3 contains 15 residues. The CDR3, as DNA: TGTGCCAGTAGTATAGGCAGAATATTGAATTCACCCCTCCACTTT. The encoded protein is CASSIGRILNSPLHF.

The chain carries TRBV27 and TRBJ2-1; tentative D call: TRBD2 (5 bases). CDR3 size: 18 residues. Trimming shortened V by 2 bases and J by 4 bases, and 21 bases separated the two germline ends. CDR1 and CDR2 (germline): MNHEY, SMNVEV (reference sequence). The CDR3 DNA follows: TGTGCCAGCAGTTTAACGGGAATCCTCACCGAGTTATACAATGAGCAGTTCTTC. This translates into CASSLTGILTELYNEQFF.